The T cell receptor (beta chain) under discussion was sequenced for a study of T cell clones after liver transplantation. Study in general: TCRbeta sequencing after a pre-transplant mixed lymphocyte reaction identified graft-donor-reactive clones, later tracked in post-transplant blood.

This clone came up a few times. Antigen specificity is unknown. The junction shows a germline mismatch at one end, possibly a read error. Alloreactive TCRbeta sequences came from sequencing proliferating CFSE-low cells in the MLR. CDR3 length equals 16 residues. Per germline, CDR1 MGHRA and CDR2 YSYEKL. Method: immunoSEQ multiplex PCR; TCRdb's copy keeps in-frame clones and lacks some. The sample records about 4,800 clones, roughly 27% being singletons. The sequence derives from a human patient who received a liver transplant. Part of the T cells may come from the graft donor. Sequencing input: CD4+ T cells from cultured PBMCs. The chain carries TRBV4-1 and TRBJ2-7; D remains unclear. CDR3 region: CASSQDFGLSSYEQYF. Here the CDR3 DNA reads TGTGCCAGCAGCCAAGACTTCGGTCTAAGCTCCTACGAGCAGTACTTC.